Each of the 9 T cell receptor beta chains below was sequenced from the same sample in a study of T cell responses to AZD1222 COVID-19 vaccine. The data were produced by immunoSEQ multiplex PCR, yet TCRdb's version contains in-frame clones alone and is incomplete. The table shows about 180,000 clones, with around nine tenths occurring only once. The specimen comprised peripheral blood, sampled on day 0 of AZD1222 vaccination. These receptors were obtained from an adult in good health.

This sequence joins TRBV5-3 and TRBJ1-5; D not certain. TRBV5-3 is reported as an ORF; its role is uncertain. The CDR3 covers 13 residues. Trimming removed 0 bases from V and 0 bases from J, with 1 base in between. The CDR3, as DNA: TGTGCCAGAAGCTTGGGTAGCAATCAGCCCCAGCATTTT. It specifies CARSLGSNQPQHF.

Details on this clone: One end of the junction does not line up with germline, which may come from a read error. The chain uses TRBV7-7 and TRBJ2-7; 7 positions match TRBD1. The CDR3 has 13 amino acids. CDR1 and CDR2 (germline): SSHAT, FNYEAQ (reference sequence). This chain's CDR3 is CASSLGGGREQYF. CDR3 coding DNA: TGTGCTAGCAGCTTAGGGGGCGGGCGCGAGCAGTACTTC.

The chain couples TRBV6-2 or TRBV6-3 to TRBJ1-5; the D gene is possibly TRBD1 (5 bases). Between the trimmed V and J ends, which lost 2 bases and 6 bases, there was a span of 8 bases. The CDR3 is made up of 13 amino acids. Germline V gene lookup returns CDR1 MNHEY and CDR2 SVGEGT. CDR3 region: CASSYRGSQPQHF. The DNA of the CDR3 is TGTGCCAGCAGTTACAGGGGCAGTCAGCCCCAGCATTTT.

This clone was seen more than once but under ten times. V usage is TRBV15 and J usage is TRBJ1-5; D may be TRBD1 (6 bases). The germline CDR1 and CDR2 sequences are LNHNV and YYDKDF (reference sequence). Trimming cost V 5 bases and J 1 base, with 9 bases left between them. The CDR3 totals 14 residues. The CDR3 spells CATSWGASNQPQHF. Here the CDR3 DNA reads TGTGCCACCAGCTGGGGGGCGAGCAATCAGCCCCAGCATTTT.

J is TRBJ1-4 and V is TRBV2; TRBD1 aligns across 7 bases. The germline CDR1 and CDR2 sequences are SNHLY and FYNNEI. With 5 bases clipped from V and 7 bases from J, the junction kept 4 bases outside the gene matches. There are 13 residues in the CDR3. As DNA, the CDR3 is TGTGCCAGCAGTCGGAACAGGGGTGAAAAACTGTTTTTT. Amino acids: CASSRNRGEKLFF.

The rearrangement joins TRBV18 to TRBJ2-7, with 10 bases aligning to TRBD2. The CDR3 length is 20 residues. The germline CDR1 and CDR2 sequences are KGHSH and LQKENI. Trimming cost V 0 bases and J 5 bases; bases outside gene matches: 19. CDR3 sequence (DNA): TGTGCCAGCTCACCACCCCGTCGGCCTGGGACTAGCGCGTCCCGTGACGAGCAGTACTTC. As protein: CASSPPRRPGTSASRDEQYF.

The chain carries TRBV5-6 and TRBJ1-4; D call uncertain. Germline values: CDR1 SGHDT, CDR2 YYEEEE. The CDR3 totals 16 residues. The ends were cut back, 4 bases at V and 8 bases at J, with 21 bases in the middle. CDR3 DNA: TGTGCCAGCAGCCCCAGCTTACCTCGTACTGCGGAAAAACTGTTTTTT. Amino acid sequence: CASSPSLPRTAEKLFF. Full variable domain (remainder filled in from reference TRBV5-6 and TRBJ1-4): DAGVTQSPTHLIKTRGQQVTLRCSPKSGHDTVSWYQQALGQGPQFIFQYYEEEERQRGNFPDRFSGHQFPNYSSELNVNALLLGDSALYLCASSPSLPRTAEKLFFGSGTQLSVL.

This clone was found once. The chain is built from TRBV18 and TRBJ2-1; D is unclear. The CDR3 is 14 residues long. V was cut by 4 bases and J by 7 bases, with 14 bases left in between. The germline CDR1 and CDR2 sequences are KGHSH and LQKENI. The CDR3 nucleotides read TGTGCCAGCTCACTTCGCCAGGAGAGTAATGAGCAGTTCTTC. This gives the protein CASSLRQESNEQFF.

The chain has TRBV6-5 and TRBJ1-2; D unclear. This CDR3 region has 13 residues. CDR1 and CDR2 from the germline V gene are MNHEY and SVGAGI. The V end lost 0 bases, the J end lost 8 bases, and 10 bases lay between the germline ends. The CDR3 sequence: CASSYSGREGYTF. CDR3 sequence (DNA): TGTGCCAGCAGTTACTCGGGTCGGGAGGGCTACACCTTC.